This T cell receptor (beta chain) was recovered during a study of Ad26.COV2.S vaccination and SARS-CoV-2 variants. Across the whole study: By the intramuscular route, Ad26.COV2.S was given once, or twice 56 days apart.

Between the trimmed V and J ends, which lost 2 bases and 0 bases, there was a span of 8 bases. The germline V gene encodes CDR1 SGDLS and CDR2 YYNGEE. The CDR3 runs 15 residues. Study observations and caveats: Vaccinees showed greater spike-specific TCR breadth than placebo recipients. It was found that vaccine and placebo recipients had similar non-spike TCR breadth.

The treatment is: 15 to 20 received Ad26.COV2.S at low or high dose, single or two shots; 5 received placebo; per-sample allocation not given. Following the first vaccine or placebo injection, samples were taken on day 63. Whoever gave the sample was an adult aged 18-55 years in Boston. With respect to this clone: What it recognizes is unknown.

TCRdb's copy holds only in-frame clones and misses some; the assay was immunoSEQ multiplex PCR. Among about 280,000 clones listed, approximately 89% were seen once. The sequencing used peripheral blood, collected in a trial of Ad26.COV2.S vaccine versus placebo. V and J are TRBV9 and TRBJ2-2, with D tentatively TRBD1 (5 bases). The TCR originated in a person aged 18-60 years who received the Ad26.COV2.S COVID-19 vaccine or a placebo. The CDR3 DNA sequence: TGTGCCAGCAGCGTGTCCAGGGCGAACACCGGGGAGCTGTTTTTT. Translation gives CASSVSRANTGELFF.